This T cell receptor (beta chain) was documented in a study of T cell responses to AZD1222 COVID-19 vaccine (dated by TCRdb to the early 2020s). Regarding the study in general: AZD1222 recipients whose second dose came at about 4 weeks and those whose second dose came at about 12 weeks were combined into one group, since spike-specific TCR depth and breadth did not differ between the two schedules. TCR sequencing covered fewer than 250 trial participants: nearly 210 given two doses of AZD1222 and approximately 26 given two doses of MenACWY control vaccine. Trial participants were enrolled by age into 18-55, 56-69 and 70-plus year subgroups, with 148, 28 and 57 TCR-sequenced participants respectively.

Overall study results and their limits: Reportedly, almost half of the unique spike-specific TCRs recognized epitopes lying outside the regions that are mutated in the B.1.351 and B.1.1.7 variants. Participants were mostly white British, with more females than males. The authors suggested clonal diversity may have been underestimated. No day 14 peak-response samples were available, so repertoires were characterized only after the peak T cell response. Conclusions about previously exposed vaccinees were limited because only six AZD1222 recipients were SARS-CoV-2 seropositive at baseline. Vaccine-associated CD4 TCRs spanned the whole spike protein, with dominant responses in regions 160-218 and 743-854. In the small 56-69-year group, the increase in depth fell short of significance, most likely because of low power. Spike-specific TCR breadth and depth rose significantly after two AZD1222 doses compared with day 0 and with MenACWY recipients.

The CDR3 regions of human TCRbeta chains were subjected to immunosequencing. Turning to the authors' computational methods: Repertoire TCRs were checked for matches against a reference library of SARS-CoV-2-specific TCRs that had been generated using the MIRA antigen-specificity platform. Breadth was defined as the fraction of unique TCRs that were SARS-CoV-2-associated. Depth was defined as the fraction of total T cells that were SARS-CoV-2-associated. Using the MIRA data, every spike-specific TCR was mapped to the spike region that the TCR reacted to and assigned to either a CD4 or a CD8 class. Log10-transformed breadth and depth values were compared by one-way ANOVA with Sidak's multiple comparisons tests. TCRdb limited this immuneACCESS table to in-frame rearrangements with V and J called. A share of clones is missing; checked studies link under half to unresolved V genes, and the rest is unexplained. The DNA gave D and trimming, while V, J and clone size come from that table. Here the sample has around 100,000 clones; about 88% occur a single time. The ten most abundant clones make up 15% to 20% of the sample.

Notes on this clone: The specificity of this receptor is unknown. Base-call qualities are not available, and no considerably larger clone is one nucleotide away.

The CDR3 holds 15 amino acids from the cysteine to the phenylalanine. The kept DNA is CDR3 alone, 45 bases in frame from the first base. According to the germline V gene, CDR1 reads MGHRA and CDR2 reads YSYEKL. Here V drops 3 bases and J drops 1 base, and the junction holds 3 bases not matched to any gene. The sample's time point label is to be understood as: baseline before first vaccination. Samples from vaccinated people were obtained from the UK trials COV001 and COV002, which included a single-blind randomized controlled phase 2/3 trial of AZD1222 (ChAdOx1 nCoV-19) in healthy adults. For TCRbeta chain sequencing, PBMC samples from trial participants were taken at day 0 and at day 28 after the second dose.

The chain is encoded by TRBV4-1 joined to TRBJ2-5, and 9 junction bases match TRBD1. The starting material was peripheral blood, obtained on day 0 of AZD1222 vaccination. The receptor's source is an adult in good health. The DNA is as follows: TGCGCCAGCAGCCACGGACAGGGGACCCAAGAGACCCAGTACTTC. This gives the protein CASSHGQGTQETQYF.